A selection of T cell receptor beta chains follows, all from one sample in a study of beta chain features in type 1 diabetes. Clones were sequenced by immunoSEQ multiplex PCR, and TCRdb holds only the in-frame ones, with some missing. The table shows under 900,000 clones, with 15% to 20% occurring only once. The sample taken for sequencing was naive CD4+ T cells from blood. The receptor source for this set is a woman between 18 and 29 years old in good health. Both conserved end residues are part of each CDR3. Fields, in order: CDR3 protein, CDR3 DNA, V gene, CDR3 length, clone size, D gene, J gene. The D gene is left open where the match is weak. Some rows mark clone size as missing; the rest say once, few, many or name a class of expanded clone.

CDR3: CASIGKRPGNSGSYEQYF
DNA: TGTGCCAGCATCGGTAAGCGGCCCGGAAACTCAGGCTCCTACGAGCAGTACTTC
V: TRBV21-1
length: 18
size: NA
D: NA
J: TRBJ2-7

CDR3: CASSPGTGWANEQFF
DNA: TGCGCCAGCAGCCCGGGGACAGGGTGGGCCAATGAGCAGTTCTTC
V: TRBV5-1
length: 15
size: NA
D: TRBD1
J: TRBJ2-1

CDR3: CAISDSAWEQYF
DNA: TGTGCCATCAGTGATTCGGCGTGGGAGCAGTACTTC
V: TRBV10-3
length: 12
size: few
D: NA
J: TRBJ2-7

CDR3: CASSGPSAGALSYNEQFF
DNA: TGTGCCAGCAGTGGCCCTTCGGCAGGCGCCCTGTCCTACAATGAGCAGTTCTTC
V: TRBV2
length: 18
size: NA
D: NA
J: TRBJ2-1

CDR3: CASSVAVTSGSNNEQFF
DNA: TGTGCCAGCAGCGTAGCGGTGACTAGCGGGAGTAATAATGAGCAGTTCTTC
V: TRBV9
length: 17
size: NA
D: TRBD2
J: TRBJ2-1

CDR3: CASRGPQRWREQYF
DNA: TGTGCCAGCAGGGGACCTCAGCGATGGAGGGAGCAGTACTTC
V: TRBV28
length: 14
size: few
D: NA
J: TRBJ2-7

CDR3: CASSLGPETRETQYF
DNA: TGTGCCAGCAGCTTAGGTCCCGAGACTCGGGAGACCCAGTACTTC
V: TRBV11-2
length: 15
size: few
D: NA
J: TRBJ2-5

CDR3: CASSSWRDLARTDTQYF
DNA: TGTGCCAGCAGCTCCTGGCGGGACTTGGCTCGCACAGATACGCAGTATTTT
V: TRBV7-2
length: 17
size: few
D: NA
J: TRBJ2-3

CDR3: CASSRTSFNEQFF
DNA: TGTGCCAGCAGCCGGACTAGTTTTAATGAGCAGTTCTTC
V: TRBV6-5
length: 13
size: NA
D: TRBD2
J: TRBJ2-1

CDR3: CASSQRLARSYEQYF
DNA: TGTGCCAGCAGTCAGAGACTAGCGCGAAGCTACGAGCAGTACTTC
V: TRBV28
length: 15
size: NA
D: TRBD2
J: TRBJ2-7

CDR3: CASSYSGQGIDTQYF
DNA: TGTGCCAGCAGTTACTCGGGACAGGGGATCGATACGCAGTATTTT
V: TRBV6-6
length: 15
size: few
D: TRBD1
J: TRBJ2-3

CDR3: CASSPGQGFETQYF
DNA: TGTGCCAGCAGCCCGGGACAGGGTTTCGAGACCCAGTACTTC
V: TRBV7-9
length: 14
size: few
D: TRBD1
J: TRBJ2-5

CDR3: CASSLGLLANIQYF
DNA: TGTGCCAGCAGCTTGGGTTTGCTAGCGAACATTCAGTACTTC
V: TRBV5-4
length: 14
size: NA
D: NA
J: TRBJ2-4

CDR3: CASSYSGLAGIETQYF
DNA: TGTGCCAGCAGCTACTCAGGGCTAGCGGGAATAGAGACCCAGTACTTC
V: TRBV27
length: 16
size: NA
D: TRBD2
J: TRBJ2-5

CDR3: CSATGGFQYF
DNA: TGCAGTGCTACCGGGGGTTTTCAGTACTTC
V: TRBV20-1
length: 10
size: NA
D: NA
J: TRBJ2-4

CDR3: CATRDSLADTQYF
DNA: TGTGCCACCCGGGACAGCCTGGCAGATACGCAGTATTTT
V: TRBV10-3
length: 13
size: few
D: TRBD1
J: TRBJ2-3

CDR3: CASSPLLGGRETQYF
DNA: TGTGCCAGCAGCCCTCTTTTGGGCGGGAGAGAGACCCAGTACTTC
V: TRBV28
length: 15
size: NA
D: TRBD2
J: TRBJ2-5

CDR3: CASRQGVNSNQPQHF
DNA: TGCGCCAGCAGACAGGGGGTCAATAGCAATCAGCCCCAGCATTTT
V: TRBV5-1
length: 15
size: few
D: TRBD1
J: TRBJ1-5

CDR3: CASSQGDRAFYYGYTF
DNA: TGCGCCAGCAGCCAAGGTGATAGGGCATTTTACTATGGCTACACCTTC
V: TRBV4-3
length: 16
size: few
D: NA
J: TRBJ1-2

CDR3: CASTPGLAGDNEQFF
DNA: TGCGCCAGCACCCCGGGACTAGCGGGAGACAATGAGCAGTTCTTC
V: TRBV5-1
length: 15
size: few
D: TRBD2
J: TRBJ2-1

CDR3: CASSLAGTVYNEQFF
DNA: TGTGCCAGCAGCTTGGCAGGGACAGTATACAATGAGCAGTTCTTC
V: TRBV5-4
length: 15
size: NA
D: TRBD1
J: TRBJ2-1

CDR3: CASSQRRGTQYF
DNA: TGTGCCAGCAGCCAACGTAGGGGTACGCAGTATTTT
V: TRBV11-3
length: 12
size: NA
D: NA
J: TRBJ2-3

CDR3: CSGVGQGAGEAFF
DNA: TGCAGCGGGGTGGGACAGGGGGCTGGTGAAGCTTTCTTT
V: TRBV29-1
length: 13
size: NA
D: TRBD1
J: TRBJ1-1

CDR3: CASSRKGQGYEQYF
DNA: TGTGCCAGCAGTCGAAAGGGACAGGGCTACGAGCAGTACTTC
V: TRBV6-5
length: 14
size: few
D: TRBD1
J: TRBJ2-7

CDR3: CASSLVLGLAVRGANVLTF
DNA: TGTGCCAGCAGTTTAGTTTTGGGACTAGCGGTACGTGGGGCCAACGTCCTGACTTTC
V: TRBV28
length: 19
size: few
D: TRBD2
J: TRBJ2-6

CDR3: CASSPWDRENEKLFF
DNA: TGTGCCAGCAGCCCGTGGGACAGGGAAAATGAAAAACTGTTTTTT
V: TRBV4-2
length: 15
size: NA
D: TRBD1
J: TRBJ1-4

CDR3: CSVERDTQYF
DNA: TGCAGCGTTGAAAGGGATACGCAGTATTTT
V: TRBV29-1
length: 10
size: few
D: NA
J: TRBJ2-3

CDR3: CASSLNRRINNEQFF
DNA: TGTGCCAGCTCACTGAATCGGCGGATCAACAATGAGCAGTTCTTC
V: TRBV18
length: 15
size: few
D: NA
J: TRBJ2-1

CDR3: CASGGIAKNIQYF
DNA: TGTGCCAGCGGAGGGATAGCCAAAAACATTCAGTACTTC
V: TRBV28
length: 13
size: few
D: NA
J: TRBJ2-4

CDR3: CASSPGGGGGSGELFF
DNA: TGTGCCAGCAGCCCCGGGGGGGGCGGAGGATCGGGGGAGCTGTTTTTT
V: TRBV7-8
length: 16
size: few
D: TRBD2
J: TRBJ2-2

CDR3: CASRFDSPSSYEQYF
DNA: TGTGCCAGCAGATTCGACAGTCCTAGCTCCTACGAGCAGTACTTC
V: TRBV7-2
length: 15
size: NA
D: NA
J: TRBJ2-7

CDR3: CASRRTMAGLAGGQRSYNEQFF
DNA: TGTGCCAGCAGACGTACCATGGCTGGACTAGCGGGAGGGCAGAGGTCCTACAATGAGCAGTTCTTC
V: TRBV27
length: 22
size: NA
D: TRBD2
J: TRBJ2-1

CDR3: CASSSPPVYNEQFF
DNA: TGTGCCAGCAGCTCACCCCCTGTTTACAATGAGCAGTTCTTC
V: TRBV7-9
length: 14
size: NA
D: NA
J: TRBJ2-1

CDR3: CASSVSLGGTGELFF
DNA: TGTGCCAGCAGTGTCTCCTTGGGGGGCACCGGGGAGCTGTTTTTT
V: TRBV2
length: 15
size: few
D: NA
J: TRBJ2-2

CDR3: CASSLSAGPKTQYF
DNA: TGTGCCAGCAGCTTATCGGCGGGACCCAAGACCCAGTACTTC
V: TRBV7-2
length: 14
size: NA
D: NA
J: TRBJ2-5

CDR3: CASSLQVYNTIYF
DNA: TGTGCCAGCAGCTTACAAGTATATAACACCATATATTTT
V: TRBV7-3
length: 13
size: NA
D: NA
J: TRBJ1-3

CDR3: CASSLSGLAGLTQYF
DNA: TGTGCCAGCAGCTTATCGGGACTAGCGGGACTAACGCAGTATTTT
V: TRBV7-3
length: 15
size: few
D: TRBD2
J: TRBJ2-3

CDR3: CRGRGLAGGPGYNEQFF
DNA: TGCCGCGGGAGGGGGCTAGCGGGAGGGCCGGGGTACAATGAGCAGTTCTTC
V: TRBV29-1
length: 17
size: NA
D: TRBD2
J: TRBJ2-1

CDR3: CASSSIRDSGIQYF
DNA: TGTGCCAGCAGTTCCATCAGGGACTCCGGCATTCAGTACTTC
V: TRBV6-5
length: 14
size: once
D: NA
J: TRBJ2-4

CDR3: CASSLIRDPAYEQYF
DNA: TGTGCCAGCAGCCTCATCCGGGACCCAGCCTACGAGCAGTACTTC
V: TRBV7-3
length: 15
size: NA
D: NA
J: TRBJ2-7

CDR3: CASSLWATGANVLTF
DNA: TGTGCCAGCAGCTTGTGGGCGACTGGGGCCAACGTCCTGACTTTC
V: TRBV7-9
length: 15
size: few
D: NA
J: TRBJ2-6

CDR3: CASSQDRTEGETQYF
DNA: TGTGCCAGCAGCCAAGATCGGACCGAGGGAGAGACCCAGTACTTC
V: TRBV4-2
length: 15
size: few
D: NA
J: TRBJ2-5

CDR3: CASSQTHQETQYF
DNA: TGTGCCAGCAGCCAAACTCACCAAGAGACCCAGTACTTC
V: TRBV7-3
length: 13
size: few
D: NA
J: TRBJ2-5

CDR3: CASSRPGHTEAFF
DNA: TGTGCCAGCAGCCGCCCGGGCCACACTGAAGCTTTCTTT
V: TRBV7-2
length: 13
size: NA
D: NA
J: TRBJ1-1

CDR3: CASSPGLAGVNSEQFF
DNA: TGTGCCAGCAGTCCGGGACTAGCGGGCGTCAACAGTGAGCAGTTCTTC
V: TRBV2
length: 16
size: few
D: TRBD2
J: TRBJ2-1

CDR3: CASGTYEQYF
DNA: TGTGCCAGCGGAACATACGAGCAGTACTTC
V: TRBV11-1
length: 10
size: few
D: NA
J: TRBJ2-7

CDR3: CSGSRDTQYF
DNA: TGCAGCGGGAGTCGGGATACGCAGTATTTT
V: TRBV29-1
length: 10
size: few
D: NA
J: TRBJ2-3

CDR3: CASSYSIGKGWNEQFF
DNA: TGTGCCAGCAGTTACTCGATAGGTAAGGGATGGAATGAGCAGTTCTTC
V: TRBV6-5
length: 16
size: once
D: NA
J: TRBJ2-1

CDR3: CATSRTKLVYEQYF
DNA: TGTGCCACCAGCCGCACAAAGTTGGTTTACGAGCAGTACTTC
V: TRBV15
length: 14
size: few
D: NA
J: TRBJ2-7

CDR3: CASSYFSLAGHNEQFF
DNA: TGTGCCAGCAGTTACTTCAGCCTAGCGGGCCACAATGAGCAGTTCTTC
V: TRBV6-5
length: 16
size: few
D: TRBD2
J: TRBJ2-1

CDR3: CASSFYRPRSTDTQYF
DNA: TGTGCCAGCAGTTTCTACAGGCCCAGAAGCACAGATACGCAGTATTTT
V: TRBV28
length: 16
size: NA
D: NA
J: TRBJ2-3